This T cell receptor beta chain was documented in a study of shared clonotypes between healthy human individuals. For this clone: Its antigen is undetermined.

General study findings and limits: The sharing of 4.5% to 5.5% of naive CD4 clonotypes was seen across a few donors. Relative to their counterparts shared across all four donors, non-shared clonotypes exhibited diminished generation probabilities. It was the few donors that limited the genetic and exposure-history diversity represented.

Genomic DNA from each subset was divided evenly over several immunoSEQ plates. Generated by immunoSEQ multiplex PCR, the TCRdb table keeps only in-frame clones and is missing some. The sample lists some 630,000 clones, 72% occurring once. V lost 3 bases to trimming and J lost 5 bases, with 7 bases between them. The V gene's germline CDR1 is SEHNR and CDR2 FQNEAQ (reference sequence). This CDR3 region has 13 residues. The clonotype originates from a woman aged 25-40 years in good health. Sequencing input: memory CD4+ T cells sorted from blood. Stated subset: CD45RA-negative fraction. This chain uses TRBV7-9 with TRBJ2-2, with unresolved D. The CDR3 loop reads CASSLTRTGELFF. The CDR3 DNA sequence: TGTGCCAGCAGCTTGACCCGAACCGGGGAGCTGTTTTTT.